The T cell receptor beta chain under discussion was sequenced for a study of shared clonotypes between healthy human individuals. Overall study context: Every donor yielded three CD4 naive, three CD4 memory, two CD8 naive and one CD8 memory plate.

Naive CD8 isolation took CD45RO-negative cells positively selected for CCR7 and excluded terminally differentiated effector memory CD45RA+ cells. As regards this clone: Its antigen is not known.

The J segment lost 3 bases and the V segment lost 7 bases, leaving 10 bases of the junction unmatched. This CDR3 spans 16 amino acids. The germline V gene encodes CDR1 SGHTA and CDR2 FQGNSA. Findings and caveats of the study: Larger estimated richness was generally seen in naive subsets than in memory subsets.

Template for every sorted-subset replicate PCR totaled around 200 ng DNA, tens of thousands of T cell genomes. Here immunoSEQ multiplex PCR was the method, and the copy in TCRdb shows in-frame clones only, minus some. The data hold millions of clones, with around 96% observed a single time. J is TRBJ2-2 and V is TRBV7-2; TRBD2 aligns across 8 bases. The sequence was obtained from a man aged 18 to 35 in good health. The sample was naive CD8+ T cells sorted from blood. Here the CDR3 DNA reads TGTGCCAGCACCCTTGTGGGACTAGATTACACCGGGGAGCTGTTTTTT. Translated, it gives CASTLVGLDYTGELFF.